Listed below are T cell receptor beta chains from one sample, sequenced in a study of T cells in Graves' hyperthyroidism and ophthalmopathy. TCRdb re-analysed the multiplex PCR reads in MiXCR, keeping a single row per CDR3 protein. The data hold 400,000 or so distinct CDR3 sequences, with roughly 15% observed a single time. Source material: blood. The receptor set was obtained from a woman aged 25 to 39 with Graves' ophthalmopathy. CDR3s include the opening cysteine and the closing phenylalanine or tryptophan. The D gene is left open where the match is weak. Expanded clones are given a class, and other clones once, few, many or no size at all.

CDR3aa,CDR3nt,v_gene,d_gene,j_gene,abundance
CASSLTGIAGPKETQHF,TGTGCCAGCAGCTTAACGGGGATAGCGGGGCCCAAAGAGACCCAGCACTTC,TRBV2,TRBD2,TRBJ2-5,-
CGSKSGHHEQYF,TGCGGCTCAAAGAGTGGGCACCACGAGCAGTACTTC,TRBV10-1,-,TRBJ2-7,-
CASSLRDRARETQYF,TGTGCCAGCAGTTTGAGGGACAGGGCCCGAGAGACCCAGTACTTC,TRBV27,TRBD1,TRBJ2-5,-
CASSQDLSTKETQYF,TGTGCCAGCAGCCAAGACCTTTCTACAAAAGAGACCCAGTACTTC,TRBV14,-,TRBJ2-5,once
CASSFPQDSGLYEQYF,TGTGCCAGCAGCTTTCCCCAAGACAGCGGTCTCTACGAGCAGTACTTC,TRBV11-2,-,TRBJ2-7,many
CASSASGGYNEQFF,TGTGCCAGCAGTGCTAGCGGGGGCTACAATGAGCAGTTCTTC,TRBV2,TRBD2,TRBJ2-1,many
CASRQPLQGAANTEAFF,TGTGCCAGCAGACAACCGCTTCAGGGGGCGGCGAACACTGAAGCTTTCTTT,TRBV11-2,TRBD1,TRBJ1-1,-
CASSERVEIRSNQPQHF,TGTGCCAGCAGTGAAAGGGTAGAGATTCGGAGCAATCAGCCCCAGCATTTT,TRBV6-1,-,TRBJ1-5,many
CASSHISGVSYNEQFF,TGTGCCAGCAGTCACATTAGCGGCGTCTCCTACAATGAGCAGTTCTTC,TRBV6-1,-,TRBJ2-1,few
CASSLRDRNTEAFF,TGTGCCAGCAGCTTAAGGGACCGGAACACTGAAGCTTTCTTT,TRBV7-6,-,TRBJ1-1,many
CASSDYALAGGRTDTQYF,TGTGCCAGCAGTGACTACGCTCTAGCGGGGGGGCGTACAGATACGCAGTATTTT,TRBV2,TRBD2,TRBJ2-3,many
CASSGETGPNSPLHF,TGCGCCAGCAGCGGTGAGACAGGGCCTAATTCACCCCTCCACTTT,TRBV5-1,TRBD1,TRBJ1-6,many
CASSLARGDNQPQHF,TGTGCCAGCAGTTTAGCGCGCGGGGACAATCAGCCCCAGCATTTT,TRBV12-3/TRBV12-4,-,TRBJ1-5,many
CASSSQGGSGAFF,TGTGCCAGCAGCTCTCAGGGTGGTTCGGGAGCTTTCTTT,TRBV5-6,-,TRBJ1-1,-
CASTLAGGSEQYF,TGTGCCAGCACACTAGCGGGGGGGAGCGAGCAGTACTTC,TRBV2,TRBD2,TRBJ2-7,many
CSVGGTNGGFTYEQYF,TGCAGCGTTGGAGGGACCAATGGGGGATTTACCTACGAGCAGTACTTC,TRBV29-1,-,TRBJ2-7,many
CASSPGAGQGFGTQYF,TGTGCCAGCAGCCCGGGCGCCGGACAGGGCTTTGGGACCCAGTACTTC,TRBV14,TRBD1,TRBJ2-5,-
CASRQVGRLAGPEETQYF,TGTGCCAGCAGACAAGTAGGAAGACTAGCGGGGCCCGAAGAGACCCAGTACTTC,TRBV4-2,TRBD2,TRBJ2-5,-
CASSPIGTGAGSEQYF,TGTGCCAGCAGCCCCATTGGGACCGGGGCAGGGAGCGAGCAGTACTTC,TRBV7-9,-,TRBJ2-7,-
CASSFGVNSPLHF,TGTGCCAGCAGTTTCGGGGTCAATTCACCCCTCCACTTT,TRBV28,-,TRBJ1-6,many
CASSQGEAAGELFF,TGCGCCAGCAGCCAAGGAGAAGCGGCCGGGGAGCTGTTTTTT,TRBV4-1,-,TRBJ2-2,many
CAIRSNTEAFF,TGTGCCATAAGATCTAACACTGAAGCTTTCTTT,TRBV10-3,-,TRBJ1-1,-
CASSLEATSGNEQYF,TGTGCCAGCAGCTTAGAAGCGACTAGCGGAAACGAGCAGTACTTC,TRBV7-6,TRBD2,TRBJ2-7,many
CSARDGAGETQYF,TGCAGTGCTAGAGATGGGGCCGGAGAGACCCAGTACTTC,TRBV20-1,-,TRBJ2-5,-
CSVGDRGEQYF,TGCAGTGTTGGCGACCGCGGCGAGCAGTACTTC,TRBV20-1,-,TRBJ2-7,many
CSARDQAGATGETQYF,TGCAGTGCTAGAGATCAAGCGGGGGCCACGGGGGAGACCCAGTACTTC,TRBV20-1,TRBD2,TRBJ2-5,many
CATSRELNEKLFF,TGTGCCACCAGCAGAGAACTAAATGAAAAACTGTTTTTT,TRBV15,-,TRBJ1-4,few
CASSLGTPRWETQYF,TGTGCCAGCAGCTTAGGGACACCCAGGTGGGAGACCCAGTACTTC,TRBV13,-,TRBJ2-5,many
CATQNPQGPGGEKLFF,TGTGCCACCCAAAACCCGCAAGGGCCCGGGGGAGAAAAACTGTTTTTT,TRBV6-1,-,TRBJ1-4,few
CASSLGVGAYNEQFF,TGTGCCAGCAGCTTAGGCGTCGGAGCCTACAATGAGCAGTTCTTC,TRBV7-2,-,TRBJ2-1,many
CSARQSGQGLPPGNEQFF,TGCAGTGCTAGACAATCCGGACAGGGTCTTCCCCCCGGCAATGAGCAGTTCTTC,TRBV20-1,TRBD1,TRBJ2-1,many
CASSTDRTYGYTF,TGTGCCAGCAGCACGGATAGGACCTATGGCTACACCTTC,TRBV7-2,-,TRBJ1-2,many
CPSRSTGFYEQYF,TGTCCCAGCAGATCGACAGGGTTCTACGAGCAGTACTTC,TRBV6-2/TRBV6-3,TRBD1,TRBJ2-7,once
CSAGEGRTDTQYF,TGCAGTGCTGGGGAGGGACGCACAGATACGCAGTATTTT,TRBV20-1,TRBD2,TRBJ2-3,-
CASSLGGQAEAYGYTF,TGTGCCAGCAGTTTAGGCGGACAGGCAGAAGCCTATGGCTACACCTTC,TRBV12-3/TRBV12-4,TRBD1,TRBJ1-2,-
CASGGDRVNTEAFF,TGTGCCAGTGGGGGCGACAGGGTGAACACTGAAGCTTTCTTT,TRBV19,TRBD1,TRBJ1-1,-
CASRGQWFQPQHF,TGTGCCAGCAGAGGGCAGTGGTTCCAGCCCCAGCATTTT,TRBV6-1,-,TRBJ1-5,few
CAWSPAGRGFSNTGELFF,TGTGCCTGGAGCCCCGCGGGCAGGGGTTTTTCCAACACCGGGGAGCTGTTTTTT,TRBV30,-,TRBJ2-2,many
CASSQVHSPNQPQHF,TGTGCCAGCAGCCAGGTACATAGCCCGAATCAGCCCCAGCATTTT,TRBV3-1,-,TRBJ1-5,many
CASSLVVGVETQYF,TGCGCCAGCAGCTTGGTGGTAGGGGTCGAGACCCAGTACTTC,TRBV5-1,-,TRBJ2-5,many
CASSVEDRSGDTQYF,TGTGCCAGCAGCGTAGAGGACAGATCAGGAGATACGCAGTATTTT,TRBV9,-,TRBJ2-3,-
CASSQDPAVGEQYF,TGTGCCAGCAGCCAAGATCCCGCCGTTGGCGAGCAGTACTTC,TRBV3-1,-,TRBJ2-7,many
CASSSGTSGGGEQFF,TGTGCCAGCAGTTCCGGGACTAGCGGGGGAGGTGAGCAGTTCTTC,TRBV7-6,TRBD2,TRBJ2-1,many
CASSYITGPEAFF,TGTGCCAGCTCATACATAACGGGGCCTGAAGCTTTCTTT,TRBV18,-,TRBJ1-1,many
CAISESTTTRPLHF,TGTGCCATCAGTGAGTCGACAACAACACGACCCCTCCACTTT,TRBV10-3,-,TRBJ1-6,many
CASSARGQSTDTQYF,TGTGCCAGCAGCGCCCGTGGTCAGTCCACAGATACGCAGTATTTT,TRBV13,-,TRBJ2-3,many
CSAEDAAPSSYNEQFF,TGCAGTGCTGAGGACGCAGCCCCTAGCTCCTACAATGAGCAGTTCTTC,TRBV20-1,-,TRBJ2-1,many
CASSQDLSGQQYF,TGTGCCAGCAGCCAAGATTTAAGTGGACAGCAGTACTTC,TRBV3-1,-,TRBJ2-7,-
CASSRDTRSYEQYF,TGTGCCAGCAGTAGGGACACACGGTCCTACGAGCAGTACTTC,TRBV27,-,TRBJ2-7,-
CASSDQAGGNNEQFF,TGTGCCAGCAGTGATCAAGCGGGGGGGAACAATGAGCAGTTCTTC,TRBV6-4,TRBD2,TRBJ2-1,few
CASSPMRGNTEAFF,TGTGCCAGCTCACCCATGAGGGGGAACACTGAAGCTTTCTTT,TRBV18,-,TRBJ1-1,many
CSVVRGSYNEQFF,TGCAGCGTTGTCCGGGGGAGCTACAATGAGCAGTTCTTC,TRBV29-1,-,TRBJ2-1,-
CASSSRLAGPYEQYF,TGTGCCAGCAGCTCCCGACTAGCGGGACCATACGAGCAGTACTTC,TRBV13,TRBD2,TRBJ2-7,-
CASRPAEGRPYEQYF,TGTGCCAGCAGGCCGGCTGAAGGGAGGCCCTACGAGCAGTACTTC,TRBV6-2/TRBV6-3,-,TRBJ2-7,many
CASSSRDRGHYGYTF,TGTGCCAGCAGCTCCCGGGACAGGGGACACTATGGCTACACCTTC,TRBV2,TRBD1,TRBJ1-2,many
CAWSGFLGTGANVLTF,TGTGCCTGGAGTGGGTTCTTGGGGACTGGGGCCAACGTCCTGACTTTC,TRBV30,-,TRBJ2-6,many
CASSFVYVGQANGYTF,TGTGCCAGCAGTTTTGTATATGTCGGACAGGCTAATGGCTACACCTTC,TRBV12-3/TRBV12-4,TRBD1,TRBJ1-2,many
CASSLRRSYEQYF,TGTGCCAGCAGTTTAAGACGGTCCTACGAGCAGTACTTC,TRBV12-3/TRBV12-4,-,TRBJ2-7,many
CASSMTGGTDTQYF,TGTGCCAGCAGTATGACGGGGGGGACAGATACGCAGTATTTT,TRBV14,TRBD2,TRBJ2-3,few